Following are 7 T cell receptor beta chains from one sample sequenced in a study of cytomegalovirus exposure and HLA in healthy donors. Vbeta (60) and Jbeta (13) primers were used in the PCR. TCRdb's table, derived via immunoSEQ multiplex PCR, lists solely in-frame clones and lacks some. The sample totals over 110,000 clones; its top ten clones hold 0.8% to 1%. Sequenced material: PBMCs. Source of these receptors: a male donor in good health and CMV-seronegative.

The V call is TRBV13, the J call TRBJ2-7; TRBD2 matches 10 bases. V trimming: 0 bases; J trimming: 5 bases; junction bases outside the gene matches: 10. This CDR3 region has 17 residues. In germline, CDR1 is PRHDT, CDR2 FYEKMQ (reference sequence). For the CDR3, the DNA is TGTGCCAGCAGCTTAGGCGGAGCGGGAGGGCCGTATAACGAGCAGTACTTC. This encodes CASSLGGAGGPYNEQYF. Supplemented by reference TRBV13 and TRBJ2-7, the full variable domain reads AAGVIQSPRHLIKEKRETATLKCYPIPRHDTVYWYQQGPGQDPQFLISFYEKMQSDKGSIPDRFSAQQFSDYHSELNMSSLELGDSALYFCASSLGGAGGPYNEQYFGPGTRLTVT.

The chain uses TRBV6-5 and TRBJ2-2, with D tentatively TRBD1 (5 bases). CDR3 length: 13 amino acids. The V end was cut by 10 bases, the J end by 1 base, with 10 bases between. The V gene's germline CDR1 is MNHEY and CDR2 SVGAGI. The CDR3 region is CATRTGNTGELFF. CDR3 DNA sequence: TGTGCCACCCGAACAGGGAACACCGGGGAGCTGTTTTTT.

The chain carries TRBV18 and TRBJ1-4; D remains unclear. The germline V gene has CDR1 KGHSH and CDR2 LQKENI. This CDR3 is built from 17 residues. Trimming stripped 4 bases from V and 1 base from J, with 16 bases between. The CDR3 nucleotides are TGTGCCAGCTCACTGGCCGGGAGGATTGGAACTAATGAAAAACTGTTTTTT. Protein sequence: CASSLAGRIGTNEKLFF.

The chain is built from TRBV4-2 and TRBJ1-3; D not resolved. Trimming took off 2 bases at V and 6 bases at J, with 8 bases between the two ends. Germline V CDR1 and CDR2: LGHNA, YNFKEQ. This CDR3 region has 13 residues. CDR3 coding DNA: TGTGCCAGCAGCCAAAACAGAATAAACACCATATATTTT. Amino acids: CASSQNRINTIYF.

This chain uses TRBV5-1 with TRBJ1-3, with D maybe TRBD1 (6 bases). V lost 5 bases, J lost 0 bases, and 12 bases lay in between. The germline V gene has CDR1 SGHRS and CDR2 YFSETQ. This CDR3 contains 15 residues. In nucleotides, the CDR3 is TGCGCCAGCAGTTATCAGGGGAACTCTGGAAACACCATATATTTT. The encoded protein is CASSYQGNSGNTIYF.

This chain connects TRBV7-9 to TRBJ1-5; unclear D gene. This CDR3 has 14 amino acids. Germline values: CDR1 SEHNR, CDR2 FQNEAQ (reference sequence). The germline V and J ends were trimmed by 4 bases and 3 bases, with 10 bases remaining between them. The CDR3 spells CASSSRGDNQPQHF. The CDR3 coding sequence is TGTGCCAGCAGCTCACGAGGTGACAATCAGCCCCAGCATTTT.

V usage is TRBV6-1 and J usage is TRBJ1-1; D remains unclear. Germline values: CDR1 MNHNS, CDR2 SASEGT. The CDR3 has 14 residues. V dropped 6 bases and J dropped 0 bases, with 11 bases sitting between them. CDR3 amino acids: CASRTGLMNTEAFF. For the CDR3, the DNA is TGTGCCAGCAGAACGGGATTGATGAACACTGAAGCTTTCTTT.